This entry describes one T cell receptor beta chain. The source of the sample is a study of blood T cell repertoires in COVID-19. Study in general: Donors in the United States, Italy and Spain gave samples during acute or convalescent COVID-19.

Germline loops: CDR1 MDHEN, CDR2 SYDVKM. This CDR3 has 14 residues. V lost 5 bases to trimming and J lost 2 bases, with 10 bases between them. Using immunoSEQ multiplex PCR, the repertoire was profiled, and TCRdb retains in-frame clones only, with some absent. In the table there are roughly 230,000 clones, roughly four fifths of which are singletons. This sequence joins TRBV28 and TRBJ1-5; D unclear. The TCR originated in a man aged 45-65 years with acute or convalescent COVID-19. Sequencing was done on a sample of peripheral blood. The CDR3 region is CASSNEPGNQPQHF. Written as DNA, the CDR3 is TGTGCCAGCAGTAACGAGCCGGGCAATCAGCCCCAGCATTTT.